These 30 T cell receptor beta chains originate from one sample sequenced in a study of molecular identifiers for immune sequencing clone quantification. A single record per CDR3 protein comes from TCRdb applying MiXCR to the PCR reads. This sample has tens of thousands of distinct CDR3 sequences, with less than 20% found just once. The sample was naive CD8+ T cells from blood, with Jurkat cell RNA spiked in. Regarding subset: FACS-sorted CD8+CD4-CCR7+CD45RA+ naive T cells. All receptors derive from a human donor in good health. Some libraries in this study had Jurkat cell RNA spiked in.

This clonotype is categorized as medium-sized. The chain employs TRBV3-1 and TRBJ2-7; 7 bases are shared with TRBD2. Germline CDR1 reads LGHDT; CDR2 reads YNNKEL (reference sequence). The V and J ends lost 8 bases and 2 bases, in that order; junction bases with no gene match: 12. The CDR3 covers 15 residues. The CDR3, as DNA: TGTGCCAGCGCACAGGTCGGGGAGGGCGCCTACGAGCAGTACTTC. This translates into CASAQVGEGAYEQYF.

This clonotype appeared many times. This chain links TRBV29-1 with TRBJ2-1; possible D gene TRBD1, 5 bases. Germline V gene sequence: CDR1 SQVTM, CDR2 ANQGSEA. This CDR3 has 12 residues. Between the trimmed V and J ends, which lost 4 bases and 8 bases, there was a span of 12 bases. The CDR3 region has the DNA TGCAGCGTTGGGGGCCCACCCTATGAGCAGTTCTTC. Protein sequence: CSVGGPPYEQFF.

Comments on this clonotype: One base away lies a much larger clone, so this may be a sequencing read error. This rearrangement joins TRBV24-1 to TRBJ2-2; D is perhaps TRBD2 (5 bases). The CDR3 has 15 amino acids. CDR1 and CDR2 from the germline V gene are KGHDR and SFDVKD. CDR3 in amino acids: CATSDLAVNAGELFF. CDR3 in DNA: TGTGCCACCAGTGATTTAGCGGTGAACGCCGGGGAGCTGTTTTTT.

The table lists this clonotype with many counts. As DNA, the CDR3 is TGTGCCAGCAGCCTAGGAGCCGGGACAGCTAATGAAAAACTGTTTTTT. Translation: CASSLGAGTANEKLFF. The chain has TRBV7-9 and TRBJ1-4; TRBD1 matches at 7 bases. The V and J ends lost 5 bases and 3 bases, in that order; junction bases with no gene match: 9. The CDR3 totals 16 residues. Germline V gene lookup returns CDR1 SEHNR and CDR2 FQNEAQ (reference sequence).

The J gene is TRBJ2-1, the V gene TRBV25-1; D is perhaps TRBD1 (6 bases). V lost 6 bases, J lost 9 bases, and 9 bases lay in between. CDR1 is MGHDK, CDR2 SYGVNS, per germline. This CDR3 is 11 amino acids long. CDR3 nucleotides: TGTGCCAGCAGAGTAGGGGGTGAGCAGTTCTTC. Translation: CASRVGGEQFF.

This clonotype was seen many times. The chain recombines TRBV7-8 with TRBJ2-7; D assignment may be TRBD1 or TRBD2 (5 bases each). The germline V and J ends were trimmed by 5 bases and 0 bases, with 11 bases remaining between them. Per germline, CDR1 SGHVS and CDR2 FQNEAQ. The CDR3 contains 14 residues. CDR3 nucleotide sequence: TGTGCCAGCAGCCCTTCGGGGACCTCCTACGAGCAGTACTTC. Translation gives CASSPSGTSYEQYF.

Note on this clonotype: The junction differs from germline at one of its ends, possibly a read error. The V call is TRBV11-2, the J call TRBJ2-7; 10 nucleotides match TRBD1. This CDR3 has 15 amino acids. The germline CDR1 and CDR2 sequences are SGHAT and FQNNGV. CDR3: CSSSPPGQGTYEQYF. CDR3 bases: TGTTCCAGCAGCCCCCCGGGACAGGGGACTTACGAGCAGTACTTC.

This clonotype was observed many times. CDR3 DNA sequence: TGTGCCAGCAGCTTATTAGCGGGCTACAATGAGCAGTTCTTC. Encoded protein: CASSLLAGYNEQFF. The chain couples TRBV7-3 to TRBJ2-1; 7 bases are a match to TRBD2. The CDR3 is 14 residues long. Germline V gene sequence: CDR1 SGHTA, CDR2 FQGTGA. Losses at the gene ends were 2 bases for V and 3 bases for J; bases not matched to a gene: 1. Full variable domain (outside the CDR3, taken from reference TRBV7-3 and TRBJ2-1): GAGVSQTPSNKVTEKGKYVELRCDPISGHTALYWYRQSLGQGPEFLIYFQGTGAADDSGLPNDRFFAVRPEGSVSTLKIQRTERGDSAVYLCASSLLAGYNEQFFGPGTRLTVL.

This clonotype was found many times. The V and J genes are TRBV28 and TRBJ2-5; 9 positions match TRBD1. The J segment lost 5 bases and the V segment lost 5 bases, leaving 6 bases of the junction unmatched. The CDR3 sequence is 14 residues long. CDR1 and CDR2 (germline): MDHEN, SYDVKM. CDR3 region: CASSPRTGVETQYF. In nucleotides, the CDR3 is TGTGCCAGCAGTCCCAGGACAGGGGTTGAGACCCAGTACTTC.

V is TRBV27 and J is TRBJ2-7, with TRBD2 matching 7 bases. Germline V CDR1 and CDR2: MNHEY, SMNVEV (reference sequence). There are 15 residues in the CDR3. The V gene end was trimmed by 2 bases and the J gene end by 2 bases; junction bases not matched to a gene: 6. The DNA of the CDR3 is TGTGCCAGCAGTTTAAGGGCGGGGGTGGCCTACGAGCAGTACTTC. Protein product: CASSLRAGVAYEQYF.

With respect to this clonotype: A much larger clone is a single base away; this may be a read error. The chain carries TRBV20-1 and TRBJ2-7; 8 bases match TRBD1. CDR1 and CDR2 from the germline V gene are DFQATT and SNEGSKA (reference sequence). CDR3 length equals 12 residues. With V trimmed by 6 bases and J by 5 bases, 6 bases remained unmatched. The CDR3, as DNA: TGCAGTGCCAAGGACAGGGATGACGAGCAGTACTTC. Its protein is CSAKDRDDEQYF.

Many counts were recorded for this clonotype. This chain uses TRBV6-2 or TRBV6-3 with TRBJ2-4; 10 nucleotides agree with TRBD2. The J segment lost 5 bases and the V segment lost 2 bases, leaving 18 bases of the junction unmatched. This CDR3 is built from 20 residues. Germline V gene sequence: CDR1 MNHEY, CDR2 SVGEGT. CDR3 protein: CASSYPRRGRAGGRQNIQYF. The CDR3 coding sequence is TGTGCCAGCAGTTACCCACGAAGGGGTCGAGCGGGAGGGCGGCAAAACATTCAGTACTTC.

The chain has TRBV5-5 and TRBJ1-1; D call uncertain. V lost 6 bases and J 4 bases, leaving 16 bases between the germline ends. This CDR3 region has 14 residues. CDR1 is SGHKS, CDR2 YYEKEE, per germline (reference sequence). The CDR3 here is CASTPTRLSTEAFF. The CDR3 DNA reads as TGTGCCAGCACTCCTACTCGGTTGAGCACTGAAGCTTTCTTT.

This clonotype has a count of ten or more. This chain links TRBV29-1 with TRBJ2-5; D unresolved. CDR1 is SQVTM and CDR2 is ANQGSEA in the germline V gene. This CDR3 is built from 15 residues. Trimming shortened V by 0 bases and J by 4 bases, and 15 bases separated the two germline ends. As DNA, the CDR3 is TGCAGCGTTGAAGATCGTGGTAGTCCTGCAGAGACCCAGTACTTC. It encodes CSVEDRGSPAETQYF.

Many counts were recorded for this clonotype. The chain uses TRBV7-9 and TRBJ2-3; 9 bases line up with TRBD2. V gave up 5 bases and J gave up 1 base; unmatched junction bases: 10. CDR3 length: 17 residues. The V gene's germline CDR1 is SEHNR and CDR2 FQNEAQ (reference sequence). Here the CDR3 DNA reads TGTGCCAGCAGCGAACTAGCGGGTGCGCTCGGCACAGATACGCAGTATTTT. Its translation is CASSELAGALGTDTQYF.

This clonotype has ten or more counts. The CDR3 loop reads CSVGPGLQGYTF. The CDR3 DNA is TGCAGCGTTGGTCCGGGACTACAAGGCTACACCTTC. The gene calls are TRBV29-1 and TRBJ1-2, with D possibly TRBD1 on 5 matching bases. The CDR3 is 12 residues long. Trimming pared 4 bases from V and 8 bases from J, leaving 14 bases between. Looked up from germline, CDR1 is SQVTM and CDR2 is ANQGSEA.

In this sample, this clonotype turned up many times. The chain links TRBV13 to TRBJ2-7; 10 nucleotides align to TRBD2. Per the germline V gene, CDR1 is PRHDT and CDR2 is FYEKMQ (reference sequence). Trimming cost V 0 bases and J 4 bases; bases outside gene matches: 6. This CDR3 spans 16 amino acids. In nucleotides, the CDR3 is TGTGCCAGCAGCTTAGGAGGGACTAGCGTTGAGTACGAGCAGTACTTC. This codes for CASSLGGTSVEYEQYF. The full variable domain, with the rest looked up from reference TRBV13 and TRBJ2-7, is AAGVIQSPRHLIKEKRETATLKCYPIPRHDTVYWYQQGPGQDPQFLISFYEKMQSDKGSIPDRFSAQQFSDYHSELNMSSLELGDSALYFCASSLGGTSVEYEQYFGPGTRLTVT.

This clonotype has at least ten counts. V is TRBV27 and J is TRBJ2-5, with D maybe TRBD1 (5 bases). V shed 10 bases and J shed 2 bases, with 11 bases lying between them. This CDR3 comprises 12 residues. Germline lookup yields CDR1 MNHEY and CDR2 SMNVEV (reference sequence). CDR3 sequence reads: CANGQKQETQYF. The CDR3 DNA reads as TGTGCCAACGGACAAAAGCAAGAGACCCAGTACTTC.

A note on this clonotype: Given a much more abundant clone one base away, this may be a read error. This chain links TRBV6-4 with TRBJ2-1; D possibly corresponds to TRBD1 (5 bases). This CDR3 is 13 amino acids long. The V end was cut by 9 bases, the J end by 0 bases, with 9 bases between. The germline V gene has CDR1 MRHNA and CDR2 SNTAGT. Here the CDR3 DNA reads TGTGCCAGGGACAAGGGCTCCTACAATGAGCAGTTCTTC. This gives the protein CARDKGSYNEQFF.

The sample holds many counts of this clonotype. The rearrangement uses TRBV7-6 and TRBJ1-6, with a possible D match to TRBD1 (6 bases). Germline assignment: CDR1 SGHVS and CDR2 FNYEAQ. This CDR3 region has 15 residues. V lost 7 bases and J 8 bases, leaving 18 bases between the germline ends. Here the CDR3 reads CASTEDGGPYSPLHF. CDR3 DNA: TGTGCCAGCACCGAGGATGGGGGGCCTTATTCACCCCTCCACTTT.

This clonotype was seen at least ten times. The chain couples TRBV7-6 to TRBJ1-5, with 8 bases aligning to TRBD1. The germline V gene has CDR1 SGHVS and CDR2 FNYEAQ. The ends lost 5 bases at V and 0 bases at J; junction bases unmatched: 6. The CDR3 loop spans 16 amino acids. CDR3 region: CASSQGQGRSNQPQHF. As DNA, the CDR3 is TGTGCCAGCAGCCAAGGACAGGGACGTAGCAATCAGCCCCAGCATTTT.

V is TRBV28 and J is TRBJ1-5; a weak D match, TRBD1 (5 bases). V lost 5 bases and J lost 0, with 17 bases in between. Germline-derived CDR1 and CDR2 are MDHEN and SYDVKM. The CDR3 has 17 amino acids. CDR3 DNA: TGTGCCAGCAGTCCCCCGCCAGGGCCATATAGCAATCAGCCCCAGCATTTT. Encoded protein: CASSPPPGPYSNQPQHF.

As for this clonotype: This may arise from a read error, as a much more abundant clone is one base away. The chain has TRBV7-3 and TRBJ2-1; 8 bases are a match to TRBD2. The ends lost 6 bases at V and 6 bases at J; junction bases unmatched: 7. CDR3 length: 14 residues. CDR1 SGHTA and CDR2 FQGTGA come from the germline V gene. The CDR3, as DNA: TGTGCCAGCAGATTGGCGGGAGGACTCAATGAGCAGTTCTTC. It is translated as CASRLAGGLNEQFF.

V and J are TRBV19 and TRBJ2-1; 12 bases agree with TRBD2. CDR3 size: 15 residues. In germline, CDR1 is LNHDA, CDR2 SQIVND (reference sequence). V was clipped by 5 bases and J by 3 bases; unmatched bases: 2. The CDR3 spells CASSGGLAGYNEQFF. In DNA form, the CDR3 reads TGTGCCAGTAGTGGGGGACTAGCGGGCTACAATGAGCAGTTCTTC.

This clonotype was counted at least ten times. The rearrangement joins TRBV6-1 to TRBJ1-4; D is unresolved. Per the germline V gene, CDR1 is MNHNS and CDR2 is SASEGT. This CDR3 has 13 amino acids. The V gene lost 4 bases and the J gene lost 0 bases, with 3 bases spanning the gap. The CDR3 reads CASSGATNEKLFF. The CDR3 DNA is TGTGCCAGCAGTGGTGCAACTAATGAAAAACTGTTTTTT.

The table lists this clonotype with many counts. V and J are TRBV4-1 and TRBJ1-4; tentative D call: TRBD1 (6 bases). Germline lookup yields CDR1 MGHRA and CDR2 YSYEKL. The CDR3 is made up of 16 amino acids. V shed 0 bases and J shed 5 bases, with 13 bases lying between them. CDR3 coding DNA: TGCGCCAGCAGCCAAGATGAGGGACAAGGGAATGAAAAACTGTTTTTT. It encodes CASSQDEGQGNEKLFF.

On this clonotype itself: Just one base apart from a much larger clone, this may be a read error. This chain joins TRBV9 and TRBJ2-2, with a weak D call TRBD2 (5 bases). The V gene's germline CDR1 is SGDLS and CDR2 YYNGEE. The CDR3 has 18 residues. DNA of the CDR3: TGTGCCAGCAGCGGGGGTGGGTTAGGATCGTCGAACACCGGGGAGCCGTTTTTT. It translates to CASSGGGLGSSNTGEPFF. Looking up the rest from reference TRBV9 and TRBJ2-2 gives the full variable domain: DSGVTQTPKHLITATGQRVTLRCSPRSGDLSVYWYQQSLDQGLQFLIQYYNGEERAKGNILERFSAQQFPDLHSELNLSSLELGDSALYFCASSGGGLGSSNTGEPFFGEGSRLTVL.

This clonotype has at least ten counts. The chain recombines TRBV6-2 or TRBV6-3 with TRBJ2-4; D not resolved. The CDR3 has 16 residues. Germline V CDR1 and CDR2: MNHEY, SVGEGT. Between the trimmed V and J ends, which lost 6 bases and 1 base, there was a span of 16 bases. The CDR3 region has the DNA TGTGCCAGCAGGACCGCTATATACTCCGCCAAAAACATTCAGTACTTC. Its translation is CASRTAIYSAKNIQYF.

A note on this clonotype: Just one base apart from a much larger clone, this may be a read error. This chain links TRBV28 with TRBJ1-4; weak D call: TRBD1 (5 bases). This CDR3 region has 15 residues. Looked up from germline, CDR1 is MDHEN and CDR2 is SYDVKM. The CDR3 DNA reads as TGTGCCAGCAGTTTCGGGGGTGCAACTAATGAAAGACTGTTTTTT. This sequence encodes CASSFGGATNERLFF.

This clonotype was seen more than once but under ten times. The chain combines TRBV20-1 with TRBJ2-1, with D uncertain. Between the trimmed V and J ends, which lost 6 bases and 8 bases, there was a span of 26 bases. CDR1 DFQATT and CDR2 SNEGSKA come from the germline V gene (reference sequence). The CDR3 extends over 16 amino acids. In nucleotides, the CDR3 is TGCAGTGCCGACCCCCGCCCGGTAGATAAGCCCGATGAGCAGTTCTTC. Encoded protein: CSADPRPVDKPDEQFF.